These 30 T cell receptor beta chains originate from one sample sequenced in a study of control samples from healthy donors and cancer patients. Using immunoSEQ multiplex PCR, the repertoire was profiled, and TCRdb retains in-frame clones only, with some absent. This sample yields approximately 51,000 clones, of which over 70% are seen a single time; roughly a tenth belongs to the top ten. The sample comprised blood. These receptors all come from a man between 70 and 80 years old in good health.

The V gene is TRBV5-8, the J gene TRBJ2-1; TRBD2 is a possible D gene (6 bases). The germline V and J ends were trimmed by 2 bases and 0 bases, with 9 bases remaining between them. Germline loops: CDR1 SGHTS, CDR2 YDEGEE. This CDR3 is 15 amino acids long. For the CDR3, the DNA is TGTGCCAGCAGCTTCGCGGGGAGCTCCTACAATGAGCAGTTCTTC. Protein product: CASSFAGSSYNEQFF.

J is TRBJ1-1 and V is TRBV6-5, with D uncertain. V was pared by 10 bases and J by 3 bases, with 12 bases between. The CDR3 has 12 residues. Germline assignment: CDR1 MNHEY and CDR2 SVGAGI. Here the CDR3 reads CATAIYYTEAFF. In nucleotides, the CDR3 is TGTGCCACAGCAATCTATTACACTGAAGCTTTCTTT.

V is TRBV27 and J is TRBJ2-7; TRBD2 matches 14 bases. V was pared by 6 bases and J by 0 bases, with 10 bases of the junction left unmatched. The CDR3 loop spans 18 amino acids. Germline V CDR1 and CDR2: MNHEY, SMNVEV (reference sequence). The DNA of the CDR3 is TGTGCCAGCAGGCGGGGACTAGCGGGAGCCAAGAGCTCCTACGAGCAGTACTTC. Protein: CASRRGLAGAKSSYEQYF.

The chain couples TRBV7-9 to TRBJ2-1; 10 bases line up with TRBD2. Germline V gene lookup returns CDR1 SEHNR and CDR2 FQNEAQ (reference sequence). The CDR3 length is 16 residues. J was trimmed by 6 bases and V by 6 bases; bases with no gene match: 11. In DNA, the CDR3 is TGTGCCAGCAGTCCCAAAGCGGGAGGGCCGGCCAATGAGCAGTTCTTC. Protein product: CASSPKAGGPANEQFF.

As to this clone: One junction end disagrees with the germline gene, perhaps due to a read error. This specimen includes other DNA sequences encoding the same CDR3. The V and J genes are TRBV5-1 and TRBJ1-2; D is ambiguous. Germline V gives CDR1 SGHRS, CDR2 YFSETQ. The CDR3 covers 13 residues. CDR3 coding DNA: TGCGCCAGTAGCTTGACGGTAAACTATGGCTACACCTTC. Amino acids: CASSLTVNYGYTF. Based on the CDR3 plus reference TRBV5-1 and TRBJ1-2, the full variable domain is KAGVTQTPRYLIKTRGQQVTLSCSPISGHRSVSWYQQTPGQGLQFLFEYFSETQRNKGNFPGRFSGRQFSNSRSEMNVSTLELGDSALYLCASSLTVNYGYTFGSGTRLTVV.

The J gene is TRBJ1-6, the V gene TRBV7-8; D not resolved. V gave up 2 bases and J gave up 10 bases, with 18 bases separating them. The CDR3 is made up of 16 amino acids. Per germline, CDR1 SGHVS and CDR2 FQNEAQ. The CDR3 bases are TGTGCCAGCAGCTTAAATAACGGGAACGGTAGATCACCCCTCCACTTT. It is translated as CASSLNNGNGRSPLHF.

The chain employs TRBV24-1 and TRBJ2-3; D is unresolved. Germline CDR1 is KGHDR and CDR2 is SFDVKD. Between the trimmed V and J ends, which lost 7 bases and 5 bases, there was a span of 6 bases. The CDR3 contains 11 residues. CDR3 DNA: TGTGCCACCAGAACTGGAGATACGCAGTATTTT. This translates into CATRTGDTQYF.

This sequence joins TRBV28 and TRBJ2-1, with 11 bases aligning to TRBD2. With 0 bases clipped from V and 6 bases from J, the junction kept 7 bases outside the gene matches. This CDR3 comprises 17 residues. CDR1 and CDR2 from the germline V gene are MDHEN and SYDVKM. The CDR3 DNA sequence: TGTGCCAGCAGTTTATGGGGAACTAGCGGGGGTGCCAATGAGCAGTTCTTC. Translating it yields CASSLWGTSGGANEQFF. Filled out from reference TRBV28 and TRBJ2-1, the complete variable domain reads DVKVTQSSRYLVKRTGEKVFLECVQDMDHENMFWYRQDPGLGLRLIYFSYDVKMKEKGDIPEGYSVSREKKERFSLILESASTNQTSMYLCASSLWGTSGGANEQFFGPGTRLTVL.

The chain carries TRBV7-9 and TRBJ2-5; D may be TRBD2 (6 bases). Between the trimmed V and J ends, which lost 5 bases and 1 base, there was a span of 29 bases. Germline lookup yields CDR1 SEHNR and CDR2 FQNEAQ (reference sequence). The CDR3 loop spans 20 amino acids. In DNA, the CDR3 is TGTGCCAGCAGCAATGACTCACTCGGGACTTTATGGAATGGCCAAGAGACCCAGTACTTC. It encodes CASSNDSLGTLWNGQETQYF.

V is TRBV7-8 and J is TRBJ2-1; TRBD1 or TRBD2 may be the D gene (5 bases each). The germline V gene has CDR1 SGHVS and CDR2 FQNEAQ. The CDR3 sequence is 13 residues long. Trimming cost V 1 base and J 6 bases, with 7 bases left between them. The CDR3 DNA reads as TGTGCCAGCAGCTTAGTTGGGGGCAATGAGCAGTTCTTC. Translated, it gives CASSLVGGNEQFF.

The CDR3 is CASSYGRGGDQPQHF. In DNA, the CDR3 is TGTGCCAGCAGTTACGGTCGCGGGGGGGACCAGCCCCAGCATTTT. This chain joins TRBV6-6 and TRBJ1-5; maybe TRBD1 (5 bases). The CDR3 is made up of 15 amino acids. V was clipped by 2 bases and J by 7 bases, with 15 bases between them. Looked up from germline, CDR1 is MNHNY and CDR2 is SVGAGI (reference sequence).

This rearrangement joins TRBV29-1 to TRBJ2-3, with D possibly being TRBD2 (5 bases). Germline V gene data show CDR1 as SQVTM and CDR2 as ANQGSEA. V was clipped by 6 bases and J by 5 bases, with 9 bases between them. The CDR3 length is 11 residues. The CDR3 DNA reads TGCAGCGTCGGACTGGTAGATACGCAGTATTTT. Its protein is CSVGLVDTQYF.

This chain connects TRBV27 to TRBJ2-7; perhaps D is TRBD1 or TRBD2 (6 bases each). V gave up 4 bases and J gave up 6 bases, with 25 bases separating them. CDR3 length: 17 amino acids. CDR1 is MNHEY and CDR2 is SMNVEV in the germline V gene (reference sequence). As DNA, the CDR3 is TGTGCCAGCAGTTCGGGGGACACAGGAAGGTGGGGTCGCGAGCAGTACTTC. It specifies CASSSGDTGRWGREQYF.

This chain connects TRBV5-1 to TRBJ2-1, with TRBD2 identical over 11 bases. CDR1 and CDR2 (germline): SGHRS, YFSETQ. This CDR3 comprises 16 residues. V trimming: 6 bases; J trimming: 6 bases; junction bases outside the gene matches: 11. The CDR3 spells CASTFGASGGLNEQFF. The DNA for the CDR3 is TGCGCCAGCACCTTTGGGGCTAGCGGGGGGCTCAATGAGCAGTTCTTC.

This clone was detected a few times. The CDR3 sequence is CASSLTRYYGYTF. CDR3 DNA: TGCGCCAGCAGCCTGACAAGATATTATGGCTACACCTTC. The chain employs TRBV5-1 and TRBJ1-2; no definite D call. From germline, CDR1 is SGHRS and CDR2 YFSETQ. V was pared by 4 bases and J by 5 bases, with 12 bases between. The CDR3 consists of 13 residues.

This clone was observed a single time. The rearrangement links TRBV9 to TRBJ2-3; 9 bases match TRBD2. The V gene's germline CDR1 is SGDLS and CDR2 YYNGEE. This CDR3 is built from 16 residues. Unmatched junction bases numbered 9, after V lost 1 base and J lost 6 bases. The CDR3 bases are TGTGCCAGCAGCGTATTCGGTAGCGGGGGAACTGATACGCAGTATTTT. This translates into CASSVFGSGGTDTQYF. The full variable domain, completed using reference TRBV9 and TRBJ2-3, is DSGVTQTPKHLITATGQRVTLRCSPRSGDLSVYWYQQSLDQGLQFLIQYYNGEERAKGNILERFSAQQFPDLHSELNLSSLELGDSALYFCASSVFGSGGTDTQYFGPGTRLTVL.

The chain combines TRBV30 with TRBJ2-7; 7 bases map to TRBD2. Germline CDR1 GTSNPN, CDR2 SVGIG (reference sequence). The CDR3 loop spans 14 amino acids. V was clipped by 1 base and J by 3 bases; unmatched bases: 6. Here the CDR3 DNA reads TGTGCCTGGAGTGGTAGAGCGGGACTCTACGAGCAGTACTTC. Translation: CAWSGRAGLYEQYF.

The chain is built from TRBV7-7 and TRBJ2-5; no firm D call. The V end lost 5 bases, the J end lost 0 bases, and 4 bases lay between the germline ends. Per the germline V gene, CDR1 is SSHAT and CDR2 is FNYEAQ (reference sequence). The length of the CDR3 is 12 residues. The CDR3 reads CASSDNQETQYF. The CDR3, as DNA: TGTGCCAGCAGCGACAACCAAGAGACCCAGTACTTC.

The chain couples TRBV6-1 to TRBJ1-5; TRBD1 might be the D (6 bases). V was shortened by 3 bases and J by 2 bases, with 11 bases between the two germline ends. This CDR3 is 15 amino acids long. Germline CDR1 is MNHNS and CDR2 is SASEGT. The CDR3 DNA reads TGTGCCAGCAGTGAGACAGGATGGGGCAATCAGCCCCAGCATTTT. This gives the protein CASSETGWGNQPQHF.

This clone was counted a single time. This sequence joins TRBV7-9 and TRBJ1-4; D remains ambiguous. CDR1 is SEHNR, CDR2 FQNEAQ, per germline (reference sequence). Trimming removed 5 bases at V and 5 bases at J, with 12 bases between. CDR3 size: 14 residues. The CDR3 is CASSEADRNEKLFF. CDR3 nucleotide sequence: TGTGCCAGCAGCGAGGCAGACCGGAATGAAAAACTGTTTTTT.

The CDR3 sequence: CASSQFWDLGFNTQYF. CDR3 coding DNA: TGTGCCAGCAGCCAATTTTGGGACTTGGGGTTTAATACGCAGTATTTT. V gene TRBV3-1 (or the pseudogene TRBV3-2) combines with J gene TRBJ2-3; perhaps TRBD2 as D (6 bases). The CDR3 covers 16 residues. Trimming removed 2 bases from V and 7 bases from J, with 19 bases in between. The germline CDR1 and CDR2 sequences are LGHDT and YNNKEL (reference sequence).

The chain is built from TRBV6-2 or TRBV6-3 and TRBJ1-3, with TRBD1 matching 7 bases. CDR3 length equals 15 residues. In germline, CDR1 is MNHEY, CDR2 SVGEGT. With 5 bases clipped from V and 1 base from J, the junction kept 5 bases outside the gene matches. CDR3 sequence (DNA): TGTGCCAGCAGTCGGGACAGACTTTCTGGAAACACCATATATTTT. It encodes CASSRDRLSGNTIYF.

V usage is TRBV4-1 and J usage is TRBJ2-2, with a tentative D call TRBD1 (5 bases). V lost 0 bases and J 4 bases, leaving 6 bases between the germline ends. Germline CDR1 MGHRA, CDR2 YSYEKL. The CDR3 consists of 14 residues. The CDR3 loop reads CASSQEGRTGELFF. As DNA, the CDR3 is TGCGCCAGCAGCCAAGAGGGGCGCACCGGGGAGCTGTTTTTT.

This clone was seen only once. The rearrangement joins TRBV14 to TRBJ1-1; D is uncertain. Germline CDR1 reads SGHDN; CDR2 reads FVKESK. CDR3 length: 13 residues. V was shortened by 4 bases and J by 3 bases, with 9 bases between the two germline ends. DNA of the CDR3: TGTGCCAGCAGCCTTCTAATCGACACTGAAGCTTTCTTT. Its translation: CASSLLIDTEAFF.

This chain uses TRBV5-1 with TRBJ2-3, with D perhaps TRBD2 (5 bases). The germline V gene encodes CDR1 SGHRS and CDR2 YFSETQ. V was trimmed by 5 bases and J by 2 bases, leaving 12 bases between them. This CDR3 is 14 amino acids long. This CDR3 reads CASSYYGDTDTQYF. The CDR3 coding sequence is TGCGCCAGCAGTTACTACGGGGACACAGATACGCAGTATTTT.

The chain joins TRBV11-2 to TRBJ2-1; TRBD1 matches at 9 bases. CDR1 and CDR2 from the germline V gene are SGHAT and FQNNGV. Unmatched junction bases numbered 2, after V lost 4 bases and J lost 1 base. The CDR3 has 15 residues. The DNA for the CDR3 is TGTGCCAGCAGCTCCGGGACAGGGTCCTACAATGAGCAGTTCTTC. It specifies CASSSGTGSYNEQFF. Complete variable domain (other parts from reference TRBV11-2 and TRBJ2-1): EAGVAQSPRYKIIEKRQSVAFWCNPISGHATLYWYQQILGQGPKLLIQFQNNGVVDDSQLPKDRFSAERLKGVDSTLKIQPAKLEDSAVYLCASSSGTGSYNEQFFGPGTRLTVL.

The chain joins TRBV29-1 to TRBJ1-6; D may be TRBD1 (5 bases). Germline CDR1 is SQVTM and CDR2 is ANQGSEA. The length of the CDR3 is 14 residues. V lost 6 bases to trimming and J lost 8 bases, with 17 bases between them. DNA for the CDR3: TGCAGCGTCCGGGGGGTAGGACGGGATTCACCCCTCCACTTT. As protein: CSVRGVGRDSPLHF.

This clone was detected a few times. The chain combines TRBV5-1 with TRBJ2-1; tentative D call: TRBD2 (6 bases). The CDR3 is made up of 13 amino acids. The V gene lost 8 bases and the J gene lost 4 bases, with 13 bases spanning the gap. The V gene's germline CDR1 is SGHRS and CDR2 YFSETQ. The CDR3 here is CASSGGLYNEQFF. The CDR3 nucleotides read TGCGCCAGTAGCGGAGGTCTTTACAATGAGCAGTTCTTC.

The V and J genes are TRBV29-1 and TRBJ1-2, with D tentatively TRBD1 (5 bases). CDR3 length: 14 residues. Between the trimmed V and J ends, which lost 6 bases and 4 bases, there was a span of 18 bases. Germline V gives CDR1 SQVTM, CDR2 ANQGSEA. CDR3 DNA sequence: TGCAGCGTCCAGGACACACGGTTGGCCTATGGCTACACCTTC. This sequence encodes CSVQDTRLAYGYTF.

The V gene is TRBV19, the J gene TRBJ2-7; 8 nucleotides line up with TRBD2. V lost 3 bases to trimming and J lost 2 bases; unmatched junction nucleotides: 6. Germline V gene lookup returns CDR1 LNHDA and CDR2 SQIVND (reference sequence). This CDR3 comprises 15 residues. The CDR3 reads CASSIALAVTYEQYF. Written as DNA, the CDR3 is TGTGCCAGTAGTATCGCACTAGCGGTCACCTACGAGCAGTACTTC.